This T cell receptor (beta chain) derives from a study of blood T cell repertoires in COVID-19. J was trimmed by 7 bases and V by 5 bases; bases with no gene match: 9. This CDR3 comprises 14 residues. CDR1 and CDR2 from the germline V gene are MNHEY and SMNVEV (reference sequence). TCRdb's copy holds only in-frame clones and misses some; the assay was immunoSEQ multiplex PCR. In the table there are 390,000 or so clones, about 83% of which are singletons. This chain uses TRBV27 with TRBJ2-7, with 9 bases fitting TRBD1. Sequencing was done on a sample of PBMCs or T cells enriched from blood (not recorded which). This TCR was recovered from a woman in her fifties or sixties who had recovered from COVID-19. DNA of the CDR3: TGTGCCAGCAGTCCCGCCGGGACAGGGCAGGAGCAGTACTTC. Translation gives CASSPAGTGQEQYF.